This TCR beta chain was sequenced for a study of blood T cells in healthy people across ages. V dropped 5 bases and J dropped 0 bases, with 12 bases sitting between them. The CDR3 contains 15 residues. The germline gives CDR1 SGHNT, CDR2 YENEEA. The use of a sample-barcoded 5' primer and a J-beta primer mix characterized a second PCR of 7 to 11 cycles. Via MiXCR, TCRdb re-called the 5' RACE reads, giving one row per CDR3 protein. The table shows 1.5 million to 2 million distinct CDR3 sequences, with around 35% occurring only once. The V and J genes are TRBV11-3 and TRBJ2-3, with D possibly TRBD2 on 5 matching bases. This clonotype originated in a young woman in good health. The sequencing input was blood. CDR3 DNA sequence: TGTGCCAGCAGCCCGGGAATAGCTAGCACAGATACGCAGTATTTT. As protein: CASSPGIASTDTQYF.